This entry describes one TCR beta chain. Between the trimmed V and J ends, which lost 0 bases and 6 bases, there was a span of 7 bases. Germline V gives CDR1 LGHNA, CDR2 YSLEER. This CDR3 contains 13 residues. This specimen comes from a study of cytomegalovirus exposure and HLA in healthy donors. The assay was immunoSEQ multiplex PCR, and TCRdb's table has in-frame clones only and misses some. The repertoire holds about 98,000 clones, with over 75% as singletons. The J gene is TRBJ2-3, the V gene TRBV4-3; a weak D match, TRBD2 (6 bases). This clonotype originated in a man younger than 35 in good health and CMV-seropositive. The sequenced sample consisted of PBMCs. CDR3 DNA sequence: TGCGCCAGCAGCCAAGACGGAGGGGATACGCAGTATTTT. It is translated as CASSQDGGDTQYF.